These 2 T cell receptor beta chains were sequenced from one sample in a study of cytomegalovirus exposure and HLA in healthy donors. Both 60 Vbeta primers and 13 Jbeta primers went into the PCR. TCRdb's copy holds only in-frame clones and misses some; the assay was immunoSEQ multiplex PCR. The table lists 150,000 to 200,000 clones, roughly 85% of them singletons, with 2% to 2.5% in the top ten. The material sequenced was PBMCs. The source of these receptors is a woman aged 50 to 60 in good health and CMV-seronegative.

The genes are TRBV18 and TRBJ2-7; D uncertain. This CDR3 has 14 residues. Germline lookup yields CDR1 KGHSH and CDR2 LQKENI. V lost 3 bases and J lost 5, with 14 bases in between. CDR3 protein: CASSPLISSHEQYF. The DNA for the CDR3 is TGTGCCAGCTCACCTCTCATATCGAGCCACGAGCAGTACTTC.

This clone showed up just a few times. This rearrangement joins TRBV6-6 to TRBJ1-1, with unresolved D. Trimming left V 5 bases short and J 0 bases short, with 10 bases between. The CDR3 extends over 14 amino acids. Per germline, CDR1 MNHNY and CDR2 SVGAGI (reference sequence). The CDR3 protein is CASSRELMNTEAFF. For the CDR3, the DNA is TGTGCCAGCAGTCGGGAACTCATGAACACTGAAGCTTTCTTT.